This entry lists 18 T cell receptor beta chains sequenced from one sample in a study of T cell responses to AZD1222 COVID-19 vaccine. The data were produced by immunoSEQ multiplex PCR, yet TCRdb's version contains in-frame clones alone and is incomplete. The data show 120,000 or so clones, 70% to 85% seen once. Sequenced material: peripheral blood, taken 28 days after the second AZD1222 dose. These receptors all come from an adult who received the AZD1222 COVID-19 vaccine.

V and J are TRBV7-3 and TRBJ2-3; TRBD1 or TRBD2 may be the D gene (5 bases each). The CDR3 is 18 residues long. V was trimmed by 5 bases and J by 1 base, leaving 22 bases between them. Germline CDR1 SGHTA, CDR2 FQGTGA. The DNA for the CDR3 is TGTGCCAGCAGCCCCCGGGGAAGTGGAAGGGGAGGCACAGATACGCAGTATTTT. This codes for CASSPRGSGRGGTDTQYF.

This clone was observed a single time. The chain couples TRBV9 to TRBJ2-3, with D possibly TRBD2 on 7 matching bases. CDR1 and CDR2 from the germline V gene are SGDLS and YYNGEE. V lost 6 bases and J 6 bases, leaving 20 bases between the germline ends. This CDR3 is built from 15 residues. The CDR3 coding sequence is TGTGCCAGCACCCCTGGGGGGGGCCCCCTTGATACGCAGTATTTT. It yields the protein CASTPGGGPLDTQYF.

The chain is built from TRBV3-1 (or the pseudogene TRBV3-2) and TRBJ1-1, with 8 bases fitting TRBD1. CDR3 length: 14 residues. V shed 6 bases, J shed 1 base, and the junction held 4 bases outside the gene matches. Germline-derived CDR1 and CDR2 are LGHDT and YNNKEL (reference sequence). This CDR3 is CASSRTGPNTEAFF. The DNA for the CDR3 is TGTGCCAGCAGTCGGACAGGGCCGAACACTGAAGCTTTCTTT.

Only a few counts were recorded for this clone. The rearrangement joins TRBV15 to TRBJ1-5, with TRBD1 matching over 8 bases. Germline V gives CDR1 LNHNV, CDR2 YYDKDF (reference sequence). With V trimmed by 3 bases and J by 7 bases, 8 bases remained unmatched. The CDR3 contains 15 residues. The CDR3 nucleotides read TGTGCCACCAGCAGGCCGGACAGGGATAGACAGCCCCAGCATTTT. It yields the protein CATSRPDRDRQPQHF.

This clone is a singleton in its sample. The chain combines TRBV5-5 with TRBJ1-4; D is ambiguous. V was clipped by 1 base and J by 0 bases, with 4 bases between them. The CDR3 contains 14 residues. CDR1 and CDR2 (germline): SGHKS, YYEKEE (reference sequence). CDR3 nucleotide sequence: TGTGCCAGCAGCTTGTTGGCAACTAATGAAAAACTGTTTTTT. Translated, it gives CASSLLATNEKLFF. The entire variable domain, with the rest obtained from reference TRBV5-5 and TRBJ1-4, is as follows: DAGVTQSPTHLIKTRGQQVTLRCSPISGHKSVSWYQQVLGQGPQFIFQYYEKEERGRGNFPDRFSARQFPNYSSELNVNALLLGDSALYLCASSLLATNEKLFFGSGTQLSVL.

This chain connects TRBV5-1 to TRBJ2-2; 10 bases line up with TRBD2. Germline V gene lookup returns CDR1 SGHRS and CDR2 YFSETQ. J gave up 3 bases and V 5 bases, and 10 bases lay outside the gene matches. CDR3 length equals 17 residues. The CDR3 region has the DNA TGCGCCAGCAGGGCCACCGGGACTAGCGCAGACACCGGGGAGCTGTTTTTT. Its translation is CASRATGTSADTGELFF.

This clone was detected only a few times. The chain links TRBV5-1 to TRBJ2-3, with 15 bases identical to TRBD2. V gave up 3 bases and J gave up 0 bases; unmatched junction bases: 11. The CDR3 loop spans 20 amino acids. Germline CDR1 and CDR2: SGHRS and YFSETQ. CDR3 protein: CASSSPDRTSGGDSTDTQYF. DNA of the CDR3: TGCGCCAGCAGCTCCCCTGACCGGACTAGCGGGGGGGATAGCACAGATACGCAGTATTTT.

The CDR3 spells CASSLFAGIYGYTF. The CDR3 DNA follows: TGTGCCAGCAGTTTATTTGCAGGGATTTATGGCTACACCTTC. The rearrangement uses TRBV28 and TRBJ1-2; D is perhaps TRBD1 (5 bases). Between the trimmed V and J ends, which lost 1 base and 5 bases, there was a span of 11 bases. This CDR3 is built from 14 residues. Looked up from germline, CDR1 is MDHEN and CDR2 is SYDVKM.

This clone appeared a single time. As DNA, the CDR3 is TGTGCCAGCAGCTTTAGGGGGATCAGCACAGATACGCAGTATTTT. Protein sequence: CASSFRGISTDTQYF. The chain links TRBV7-9 to TRBJ2-3, with D possibly TRBD1 on 6 matching bases. Trimming shortened V by 3 bases and J by 0 bases, and 10 bases separated the two germline ends. Germline assignment: CDR1 SEHNR and CDR2 FQNEAQ (reference sequence). This CDR3 is built from 15 residues.

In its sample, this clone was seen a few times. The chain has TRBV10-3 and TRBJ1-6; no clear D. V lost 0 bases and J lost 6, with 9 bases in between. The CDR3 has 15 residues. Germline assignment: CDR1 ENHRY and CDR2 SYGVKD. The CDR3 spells CAISESSPSNSPLHF. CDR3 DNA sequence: TGTGCCATCAGTGAGTCGAGCCCCTCTAATTCACCCCTCCACTTT.

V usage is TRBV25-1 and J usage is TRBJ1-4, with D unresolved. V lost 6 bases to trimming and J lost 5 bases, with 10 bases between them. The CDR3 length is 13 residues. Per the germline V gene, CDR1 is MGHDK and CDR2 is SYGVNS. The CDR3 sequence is CASSRAGNEKLFF. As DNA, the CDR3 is TGTGCCAGCAGCCGGGCCGGGAATGAAAAACTGTTTTTT.

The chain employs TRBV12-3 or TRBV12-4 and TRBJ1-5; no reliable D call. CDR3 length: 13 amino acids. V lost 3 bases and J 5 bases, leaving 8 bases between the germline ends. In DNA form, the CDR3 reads TGTGCCAGCAGTTTTTGGGTAGATCAGCCCCAGCATTTT. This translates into CASSFWVDQPQHF.

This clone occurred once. The CDR3 DNA is TGTGCCAGCAGCTTAAACGACCCCTCAGGGATAACTGGAAACACCATATATTTT. Its translation is CASSLNDPSGITGNTIYF. The chain has TRBV7-9 and TRBJ1-3; a possible D gene is TRBD1 (5 bases). Germline loops: CDR1 SEHNR, CDR2 FQNEAQ (reference sequence). The CDR3 is made up of 18 amino acids. V was pared by 2 bases and J by 2 bases, with 19 bases between.

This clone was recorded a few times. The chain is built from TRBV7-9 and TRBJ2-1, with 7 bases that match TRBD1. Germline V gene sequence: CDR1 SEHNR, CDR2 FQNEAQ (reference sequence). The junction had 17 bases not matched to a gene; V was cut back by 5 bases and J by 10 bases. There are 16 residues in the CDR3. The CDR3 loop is CASSPLPGDSRLEQFF. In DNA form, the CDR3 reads TGTGCCAGCAGCCCCCTACCTGGGGACAGCCGCCTCGAGCAGTTCTTC.

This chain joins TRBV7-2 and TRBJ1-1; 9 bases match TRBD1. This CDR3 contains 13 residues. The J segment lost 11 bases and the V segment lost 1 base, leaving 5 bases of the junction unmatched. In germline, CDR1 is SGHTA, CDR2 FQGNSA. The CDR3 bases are TGTGCCAGCAGCTTAGATGGGACAGGGAGTGCTTTCTTT. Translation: CASSLDGTGSAFF.

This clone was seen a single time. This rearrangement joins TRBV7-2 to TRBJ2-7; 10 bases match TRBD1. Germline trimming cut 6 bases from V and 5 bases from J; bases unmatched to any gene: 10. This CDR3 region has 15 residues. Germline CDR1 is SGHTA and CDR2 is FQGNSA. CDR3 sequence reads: CASRPQGTGAHEQYF. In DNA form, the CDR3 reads TGTGCCAGCAGACCACAAGGGACAGGGGCTCACGAGCAGTACTTC.

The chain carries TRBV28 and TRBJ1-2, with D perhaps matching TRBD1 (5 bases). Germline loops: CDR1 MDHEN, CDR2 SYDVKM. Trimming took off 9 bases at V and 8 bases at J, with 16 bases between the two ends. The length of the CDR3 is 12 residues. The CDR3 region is CASRPGAKGYTF. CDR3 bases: TGTGCCAGTCGGCCCGGGGCGAAAGGCTACACCTTC.

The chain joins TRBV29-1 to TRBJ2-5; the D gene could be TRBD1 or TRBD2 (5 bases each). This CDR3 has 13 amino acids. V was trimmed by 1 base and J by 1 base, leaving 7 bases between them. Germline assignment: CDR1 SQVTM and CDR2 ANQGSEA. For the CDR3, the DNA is TGCAGCGTTGAAGCGGGGACCCAAGAGACCCAGTACTTC. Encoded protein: CSVEAGTQETQYF.